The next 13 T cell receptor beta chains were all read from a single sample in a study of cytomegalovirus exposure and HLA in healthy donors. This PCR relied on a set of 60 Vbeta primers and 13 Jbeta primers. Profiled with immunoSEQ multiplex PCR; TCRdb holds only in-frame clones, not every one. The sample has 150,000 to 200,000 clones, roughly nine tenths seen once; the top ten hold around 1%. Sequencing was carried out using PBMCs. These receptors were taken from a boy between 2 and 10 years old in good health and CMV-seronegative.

CDR3 DNA sequence: TGTGCCAGCAGCTTGGCTTTCAGCACAGATACGCAGTATTTT. This gives the protein CASSLAFSTDTQYF. V gene TRBV5-6 combines with J gene TRBJ2-3, with no clear D. The V end was cut by 0 bases, the J end by 0 bases, with 5 bases between. Germline assignment: CDR1 SGHDT and CDR2 YYEEEE. The CDR3 spans 14 residues. Based on the CDR3 plus reference TRBV5-6 and TRBJ2-3, the full variable domain is DAGVTQSPTHLIKTRGQQVTLRCSPKSGHDTVSWYQQALGQGPQFIFQYYEEEERQRGNFPDRFSGHQFPNYSSELNVNALLLGDSALYLCASSLAFSTDTQYFGPGTRLTVL.

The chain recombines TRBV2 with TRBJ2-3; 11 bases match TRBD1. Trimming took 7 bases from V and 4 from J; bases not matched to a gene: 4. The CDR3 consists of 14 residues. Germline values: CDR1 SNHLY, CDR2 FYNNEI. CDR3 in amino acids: CASIRDRGADTQYF. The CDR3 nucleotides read TGTGCCAGCATCCGGGACAGGGGGGCAGATACGCAGTATTTT.

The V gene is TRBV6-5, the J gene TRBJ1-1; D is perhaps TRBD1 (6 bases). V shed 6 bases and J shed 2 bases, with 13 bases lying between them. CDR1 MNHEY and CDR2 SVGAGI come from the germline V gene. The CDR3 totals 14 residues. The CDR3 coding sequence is TGTGCCAGCAGATTACGACAGGTCAACACTGAAGCTTTCTTT. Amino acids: CASRLRQVNTEAFF.

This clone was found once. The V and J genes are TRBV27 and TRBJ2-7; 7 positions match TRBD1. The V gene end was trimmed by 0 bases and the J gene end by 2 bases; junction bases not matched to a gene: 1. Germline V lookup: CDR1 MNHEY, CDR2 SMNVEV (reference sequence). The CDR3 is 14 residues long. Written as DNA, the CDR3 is TGTGCCAGCAGTTTATCAAGGGGGCCCTACGAGCAGTACTTC. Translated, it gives CASSLSRGPYEQYF.

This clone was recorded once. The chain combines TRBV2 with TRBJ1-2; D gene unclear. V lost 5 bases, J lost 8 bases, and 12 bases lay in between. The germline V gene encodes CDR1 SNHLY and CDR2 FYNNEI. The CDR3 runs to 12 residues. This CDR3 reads CASSLHIHGYTF. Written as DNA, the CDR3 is TGTGCCAGCAGTCTGCACATTCACGGCTACACCTTC.

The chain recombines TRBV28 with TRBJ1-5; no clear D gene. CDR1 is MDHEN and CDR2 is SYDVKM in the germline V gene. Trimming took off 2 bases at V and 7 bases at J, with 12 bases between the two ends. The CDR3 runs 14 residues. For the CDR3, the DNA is TGTGCCAGCAGTTTAGGCAGGCTCCGACAGCCCCAGCATTTT. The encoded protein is CASSLGRLRQPQHF. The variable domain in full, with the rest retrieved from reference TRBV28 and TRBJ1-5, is DVKVTQSSRYLVKRTGEKVFLECVQDMDHENMFWYRQDPGLGLRLIYFSYDVKMKEKGDIPEGYSVSREKKERFSLILESASTNQTSMYLCASSLGRLRQPQHFGDGTRLSIL.

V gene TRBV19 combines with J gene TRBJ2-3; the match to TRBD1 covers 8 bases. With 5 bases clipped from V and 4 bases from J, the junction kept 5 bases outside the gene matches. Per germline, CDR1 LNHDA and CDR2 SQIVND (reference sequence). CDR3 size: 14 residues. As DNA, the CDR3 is TGTGCCAGTAGTCAGGGGGCGGGCGCAGATACGCAGTATTTT. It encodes CASSQGAGADTQYF.

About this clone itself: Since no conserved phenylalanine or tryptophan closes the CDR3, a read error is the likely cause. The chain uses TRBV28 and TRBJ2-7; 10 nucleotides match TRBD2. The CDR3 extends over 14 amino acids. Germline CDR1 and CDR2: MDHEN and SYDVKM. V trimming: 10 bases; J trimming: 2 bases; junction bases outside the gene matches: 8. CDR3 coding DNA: TGTGCCATCCAGATAGCGGGGGGCACCTACGAGCAGTACCTC. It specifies CAIQIAGGTYEQYL.

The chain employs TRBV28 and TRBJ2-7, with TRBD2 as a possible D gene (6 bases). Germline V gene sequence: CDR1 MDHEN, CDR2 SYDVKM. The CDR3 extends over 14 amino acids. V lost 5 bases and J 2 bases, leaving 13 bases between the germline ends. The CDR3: CASSAAEGPYEQYF. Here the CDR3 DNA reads TGTGCCAGCAGTGCGGCGGAGGGGCCCTACGAGCAGTACTTC.

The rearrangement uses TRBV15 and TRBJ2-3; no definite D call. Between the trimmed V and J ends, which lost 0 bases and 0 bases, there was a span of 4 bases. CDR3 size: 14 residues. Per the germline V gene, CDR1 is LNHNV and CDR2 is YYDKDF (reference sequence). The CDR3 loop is CATSRDLSTDTQYF. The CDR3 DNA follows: TGTGCCACCAGCAGAGATCTAAGCACAGATACGCAGTATTTT.

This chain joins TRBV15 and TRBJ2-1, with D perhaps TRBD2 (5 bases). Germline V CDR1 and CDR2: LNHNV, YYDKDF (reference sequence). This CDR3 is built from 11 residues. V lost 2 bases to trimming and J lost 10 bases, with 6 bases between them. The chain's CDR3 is CATSRRGEQFF. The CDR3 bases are TGTGCCACCAGCAGACGAGGGGAGCAGTTCTTC.

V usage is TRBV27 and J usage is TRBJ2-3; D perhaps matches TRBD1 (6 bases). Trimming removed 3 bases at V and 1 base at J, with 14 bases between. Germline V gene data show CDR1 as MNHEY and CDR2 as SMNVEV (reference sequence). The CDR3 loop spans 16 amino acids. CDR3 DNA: TGTGCCAGCAGTTTTTTTTCAGGGGCCGGCACAGATACGCAGTATTTT. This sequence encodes CASSFFSGAGTDTQYF.

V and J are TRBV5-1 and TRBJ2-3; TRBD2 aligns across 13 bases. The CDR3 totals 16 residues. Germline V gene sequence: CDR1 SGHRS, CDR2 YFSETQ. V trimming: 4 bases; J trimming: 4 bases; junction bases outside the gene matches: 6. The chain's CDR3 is CASSNRTSGGADTQYF. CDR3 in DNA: TGCGCCAGCAGCAACAGGACTAGCGGGGGTGCAGATACGCAGTATTTT.